These T cell receptor beta chains were read from a single sample in a study of blood T cell repertoires in COVID-19. Generated by immunoSEQ multiplex PCR, the TCRdb table keeps only in-frame clones and is missing some. The repertoire holds 250,000 or so clones, roughly 86% seen once, with 5.5% to 9% in the top ten. The sample was peripheral blood. Receptors were obtained from a woman between 65 and 79 years old with active or convalescent COVID-19. Each CDR3 is given with its conserved first and last residue. Fields, in order: clone size, V gene, D gene, J gene, CDR3 protein, CDR3 DNA. The D gene is left open where the match is weak. Where a row states a size, it is once, few, many or the class of an expanded clone; other rows omit it.

size: once
V: TRBV9
D: -
J: TRBJ1-1
CDR3: CASRRGSRAFF
DNA: TGTGCCAGCAGGCGAGGGTCTCGAGCTTTCTTT

size: -
V: TRBV4-3
D: -
J: TRBJ1-3
CDR3: CASSQGPGDTIYF
DNA: TGCGCCAGCAGCCAAGGGCCCGGGGACACCATATATTTT

size: -
V: TRBV12-3/TRBV12-4
D: -
J: TRBJ1-6
CDR3: CASSGQINSPLHF
DNA: TGTGCCAGCAGCGGACAGATTAATTCACCCCTCCACTTT

size: -
V: TRBV6-5
D: TRBD2
J: TRBJ2-5
CDR3: CASSYSTSGETQYF
DNA: TGTGCCAGCAGTTACTCGACTAGCGGAGAGACCCAGTACTTC

size: -
V: TRBV6-5
D: TRBD1
J: TRBJ2-7
CDR3: CASSPQDRGSYEQYF
DNA: TGTGCCAGCAGTCCCCAGGACAGGGGGTCGTACGAGCAGTACTTC

size: -
V: TRBV10-2
D: TRBD2
J: TRBJ2-3
CDR3: CASRDLAGGRDTQYF
DNA: TGCGCCAGCAGGGATTTAGCGGGGGGGCGGGATACGCAGTATTTT

size: -
V: TRBV7-6
D: -
J: TRBJ2-5
CDR3: CASSLAPEQPQETQYF
DNA: TGTGCCAGCAGCTTAGCTCCTGAACAGCCTCAAGAGACCCAGTACTTC

size: -
V: TRBV5-8
D: -
J: TRBJ1-5
CDR3: CASSIQVHSNQPQHF
DNA: TGTGCCAGCAGTATACAGGTACATAGCAATCAGCCCCAGCATTTT

size: -
V: TRBV2
D: -
J: TRBJ1-4
CDR3: CASRIQGFNEKLFF
DNA: TGTGCCAGCAGGATACAGGGATTTAATGAAAAACTGTTTTTT

size: -
V: TRBV7-8
D: -
J: TRBJ2-3
CDR3: CASSLYSTDTQYF
DNA: TGTGCCAGCAGCTTATATAGCACAGATACGCAGTATTTT

size: once
V: TRBV3-1/TRBV3-2
D: -
J: TRBJ1-1
CDR3: CASSPRVGNTEAFF
DNA: TGTGCCAGCAGCCCACGGGTGGGGAACACTGAAGCTTTCTTT

size: -
V: TRBV12-3/TRBV12-4
D: -
J: TRBJ1-2
CDR3: CASRQGVGYTF
DNA: TGTGCCAGCAGACAGGGTGTTGGCTACACCTTC

size: -
V: TRBV6-5
D: -
J: TRBJ2-3
CDR3: CASREGGLDTQYF
DNA: TGTGCCAGCAGGGAGGGGGGGCTGGATACGCAGTATTTT